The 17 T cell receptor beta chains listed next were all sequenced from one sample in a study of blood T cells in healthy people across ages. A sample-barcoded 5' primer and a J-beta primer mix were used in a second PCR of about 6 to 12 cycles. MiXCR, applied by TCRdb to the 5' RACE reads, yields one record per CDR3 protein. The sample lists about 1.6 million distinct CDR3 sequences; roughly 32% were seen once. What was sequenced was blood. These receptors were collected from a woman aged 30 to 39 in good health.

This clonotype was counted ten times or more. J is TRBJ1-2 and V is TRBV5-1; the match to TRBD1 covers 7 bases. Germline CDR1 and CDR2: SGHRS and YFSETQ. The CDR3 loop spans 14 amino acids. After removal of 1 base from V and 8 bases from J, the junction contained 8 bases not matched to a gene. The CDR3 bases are TGCGCCAGCAGCTTGTTAACAGGGGAAGGAGGCTACACCTTC. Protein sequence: CASSLLTGEGGYTF.

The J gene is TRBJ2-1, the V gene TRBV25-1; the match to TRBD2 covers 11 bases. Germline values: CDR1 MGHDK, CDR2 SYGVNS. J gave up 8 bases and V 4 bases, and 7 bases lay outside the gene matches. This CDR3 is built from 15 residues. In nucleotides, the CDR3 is TGTGCCAGCAGTGCCCCTACTAGCGGGAGCGATGAGCAGTTCTTC. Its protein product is CASSAPTSGSDEQFF.

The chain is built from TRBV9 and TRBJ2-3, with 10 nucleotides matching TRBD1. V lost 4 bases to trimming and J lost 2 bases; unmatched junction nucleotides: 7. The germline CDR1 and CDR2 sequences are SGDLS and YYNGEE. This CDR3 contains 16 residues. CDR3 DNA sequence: TGTGCCAGCAGCCCCCGCGGGACAGGGGTCACAGATACGCAGTATTTT. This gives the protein CASSPRGTGVTDTQYF.

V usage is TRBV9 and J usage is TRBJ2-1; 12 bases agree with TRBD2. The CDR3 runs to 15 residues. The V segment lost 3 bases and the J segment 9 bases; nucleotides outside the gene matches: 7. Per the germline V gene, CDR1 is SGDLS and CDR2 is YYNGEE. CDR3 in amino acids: CASSALAGGRAEQFF. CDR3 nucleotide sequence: TGTGCCAGCAGCGCCCTAGCGGGGGGGCGGGCTGAGCAGTTCTTC. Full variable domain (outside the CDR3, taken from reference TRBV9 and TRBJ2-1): DSGVTQTPKHLITATGQRVTLRCSPRSGDLSVYWYQQSLDQGLQFLIQYYNGEERAKGNILERFSAQQFPDLHSELNLSSLELGDSALYFCASSALAGGRAEQFFGPGTRLTVL.

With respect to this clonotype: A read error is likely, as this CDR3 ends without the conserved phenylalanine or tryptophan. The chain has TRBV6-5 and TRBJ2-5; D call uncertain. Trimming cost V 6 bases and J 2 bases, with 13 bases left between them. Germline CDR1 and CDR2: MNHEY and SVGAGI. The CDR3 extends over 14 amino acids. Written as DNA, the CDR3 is TGTGCCAGCAGCAGGAATCACCTGCAAGAGACCCAGTACTTG. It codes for CASSRNHLQETQYL.

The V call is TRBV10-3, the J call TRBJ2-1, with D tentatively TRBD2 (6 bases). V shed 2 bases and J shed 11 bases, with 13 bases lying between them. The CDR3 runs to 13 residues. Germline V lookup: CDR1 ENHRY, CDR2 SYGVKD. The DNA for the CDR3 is TGTGCCATCAGTGAGCCCCATGGGGGGAAGCAGTTCTTC. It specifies CAISEPHGGKQFF.

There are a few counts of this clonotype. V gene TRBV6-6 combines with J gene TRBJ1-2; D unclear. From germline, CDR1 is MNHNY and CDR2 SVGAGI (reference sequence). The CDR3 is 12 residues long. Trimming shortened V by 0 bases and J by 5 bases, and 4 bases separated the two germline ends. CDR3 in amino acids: CASSYSEYGYTF. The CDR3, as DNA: TGTGCCAGCAGTTACTCCGAATATGGCTACACCTTC.

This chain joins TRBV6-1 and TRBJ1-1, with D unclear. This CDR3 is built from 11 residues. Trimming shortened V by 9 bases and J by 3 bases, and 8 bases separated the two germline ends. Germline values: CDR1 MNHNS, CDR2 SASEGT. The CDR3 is CASLGYTEAFF. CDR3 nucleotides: TGTGCCAGTTTAGGGTACACTGAAGCTTTCTTT.

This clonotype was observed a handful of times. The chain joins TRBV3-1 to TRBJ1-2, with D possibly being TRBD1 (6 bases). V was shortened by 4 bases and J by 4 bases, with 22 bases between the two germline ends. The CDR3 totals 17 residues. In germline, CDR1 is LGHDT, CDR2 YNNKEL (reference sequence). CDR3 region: CASSPVLSGGAGYGYTF. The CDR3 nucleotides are TGTGCCAGCAGCCCCGTACTTTCTGGGGGCGCGGGCTATGGCTACACCTTC.

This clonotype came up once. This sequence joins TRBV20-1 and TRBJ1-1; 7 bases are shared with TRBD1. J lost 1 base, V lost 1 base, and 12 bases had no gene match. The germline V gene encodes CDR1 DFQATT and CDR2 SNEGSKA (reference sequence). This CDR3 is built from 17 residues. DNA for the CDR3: TGCAGTGCTAGAGGTAGACAGGGCCCTCGTAGGAACACTGAAGCTTTCTTT. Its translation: CSARGRQGPRRNTEAFF.

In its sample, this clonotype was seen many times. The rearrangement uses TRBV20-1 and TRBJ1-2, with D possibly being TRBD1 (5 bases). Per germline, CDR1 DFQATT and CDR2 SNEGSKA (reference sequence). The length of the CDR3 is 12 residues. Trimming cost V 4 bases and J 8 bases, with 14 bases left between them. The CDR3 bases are TGCAGTGCTATCCAGGGTTTAGGGGGCTACACCTTC. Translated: CSAIQGLGGYTF.

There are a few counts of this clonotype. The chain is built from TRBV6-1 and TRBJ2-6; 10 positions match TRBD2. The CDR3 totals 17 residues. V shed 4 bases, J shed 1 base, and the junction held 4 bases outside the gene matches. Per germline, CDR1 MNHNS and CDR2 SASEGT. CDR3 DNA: TGTGCCAGCAGTGCGGGACTAGCGCTTTCTGGGGCCAACGTCCTGACTTTC. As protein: CASSAGLALSGANVLTF.

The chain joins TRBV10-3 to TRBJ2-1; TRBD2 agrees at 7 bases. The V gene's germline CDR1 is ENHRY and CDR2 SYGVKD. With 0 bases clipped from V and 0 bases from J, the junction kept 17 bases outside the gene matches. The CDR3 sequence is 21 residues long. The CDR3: CAISESLIRRERGRSYNEQFF. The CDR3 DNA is TGTGCCATCAGTGAGTCGTTAATTAGACGAGAGCGGGGTCGCTCCTACAATGAGCAGTTCTTC.

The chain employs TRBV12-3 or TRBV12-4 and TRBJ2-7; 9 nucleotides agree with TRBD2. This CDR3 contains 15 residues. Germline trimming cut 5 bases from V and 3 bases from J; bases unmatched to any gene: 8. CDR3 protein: CASSPSSGANYEQYF. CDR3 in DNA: TGTGCCAGCAGTCCATCTAGCGGGGCTAACTACGAGCAGTACTTC.

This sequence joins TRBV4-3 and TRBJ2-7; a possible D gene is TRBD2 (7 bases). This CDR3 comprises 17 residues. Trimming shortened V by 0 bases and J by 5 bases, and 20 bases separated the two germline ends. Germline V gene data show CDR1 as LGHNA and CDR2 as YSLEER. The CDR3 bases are TGCGCCAGCAGCCAAGATATAGGGGGGGGCGACTTAAACGAGCAGTACTTC. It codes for CASSQDIGGGDLNEQYF.

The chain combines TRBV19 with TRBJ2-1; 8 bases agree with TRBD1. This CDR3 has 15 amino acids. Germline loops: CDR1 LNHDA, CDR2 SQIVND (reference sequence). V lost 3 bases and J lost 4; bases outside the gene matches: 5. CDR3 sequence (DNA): TGTGCCAGTAGTATCGCAGGGGGCGCATACAATGAGCAGTTCTTC. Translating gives CASSIAGGAYNEQFF.

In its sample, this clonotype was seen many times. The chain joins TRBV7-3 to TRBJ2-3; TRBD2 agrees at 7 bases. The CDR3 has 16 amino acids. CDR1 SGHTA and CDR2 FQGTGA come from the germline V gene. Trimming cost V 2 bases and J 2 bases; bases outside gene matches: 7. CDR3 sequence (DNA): TGTGCCAGCAGCTTAGGGCCGGGAGGAACCACAGATACGCAGTATTTT. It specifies CASSLGPGGTTDTQYF.